The 6 T cell receptor beta chains in this list originate from one sample, sequenced in a study of T-cell memory formation after mild COVID-19. TCRdb used MiXCR to reprocess the 5' RACE reads, holding one entry per CDR3 protein. The table shows roughly 250,000 distinct CDR3 sequences, with roughly 15% occurring only once. Material: PBMCs or a T cell subset sorted from them (not recorded which). The receptors were sampled from a man aged 18 to 29 who had mild COVID-19 (a few samples of this study predate the infection). Cell type and time point are not known.

This clonotype has only a few counts. The chain has TRBV7-6 and TRBJ1-2; D is undetermined. Germline CDR1 and CDR2: SGHVS and FNYEAQ. V was pared by 2 bases and J by 6 bases, with 10 bases between. The CDR3 has 13 amino acids. CDR3 residues: CASSLQLFDGYTF. The DNA for the CDR3 is TGTGCCAGCAGCTTACAGCTTTTTGATGGCTACACCTTC.

This chain connects TRBV7-9 to TRBJ2-7; D is possibly TRBD1 (6 bases). V was shortened by 3 bases and J by 2 bases, with 11 bases between the two germline ends. The CDR3 sequence is 14 residues long. Looked up from germline, CDR1 is SEHNR and CDR2 is FQNEAQ (reference sequence). This CDR3 reads CASSLTGFPYEQYF. CDR3 bases: TGTGCCAGCAGCTTGACAGGATTTCCCTACGAGCAGTACTTC.

This clonotype was observed a handful of times. CDR3: CASQAGQGGSPLHF. The DNA of the CDR3 is TGTGCCAGCCAAGCTGGACAGGGGGGTTCACCCCTCCACTTT. The genes are TRBV19 and TRBJ1-6, with 10 bases aligning to TRBD1. Germline CDR1 reads LNHDA; CDR2 reads SQIVND (reference sequence). Trimming at V came to 9 bases and at J to 9 bases, leaving 8 bases not matched to a gene. This CDR3 is 14 amino acids long.

In its sample, this clonotype was seen many times. This chain links TRBV12-3 or TRBV12-4 with TRBJ2-4; D is tentatively TRBD1 or TRBD2 (5 bases each). The germline V and J ends were trimmed by 3 bases and 8 bases, with 11 bases remaining between them. CDR3 size: 13 residues. Written as DNA, the CDR3 is TGTGCCAGCAGTTTGGGGGAGAGAGACATTCAGTACTTC. Its translation: CASSLGERDIQYF.

This clonotype has a handful of counts. The chain employs TRBV7-8 and TRBJ2-2; D gene uncertain. Trimming left V 5 bases short and J 2 bases short, with 0 bases between. The CDR3 has 11 amino acids. Germline CDR1 is SGHVS and CDR2 is FQNEAQ. The CDR3 protein is CASSNTGELFF. The DNA for the CDR3 is TGTGCCAGCAGCAACACCGGGGAGCTGTTTTTT.

There are many counts of this clonotype. The chain couples TRBV7-2 to TRBJ2-3, with unresolved D. The ends were cut back, 2 bases at V and 4 bases at J, with 7 bases in the middle. The CDR3 has 13 residues. The germline CDR1 and CDR2 sequences are SGHTA and FQGNSA. In DNA, the CDR3 is TGTGCCAGCAGCTTATCACCAGCAGATACGCAGTATTTT. Translation gives CASSLSPADTQYF.